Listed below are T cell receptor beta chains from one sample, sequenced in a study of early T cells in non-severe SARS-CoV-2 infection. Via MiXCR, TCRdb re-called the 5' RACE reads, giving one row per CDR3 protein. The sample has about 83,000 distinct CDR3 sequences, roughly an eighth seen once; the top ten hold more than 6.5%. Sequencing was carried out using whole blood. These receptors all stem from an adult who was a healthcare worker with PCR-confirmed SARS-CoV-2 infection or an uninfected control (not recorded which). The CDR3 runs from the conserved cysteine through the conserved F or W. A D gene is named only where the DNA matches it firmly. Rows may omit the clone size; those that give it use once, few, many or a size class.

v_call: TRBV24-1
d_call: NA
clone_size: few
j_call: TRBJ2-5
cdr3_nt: TGTGCCACCGGGGATGGTGAGACCCAGTACTTC
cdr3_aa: CATGDGETQYF

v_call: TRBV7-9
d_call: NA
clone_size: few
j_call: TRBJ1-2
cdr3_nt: TGTGCCAGCAGCTTGCCCTCATATGAATTTAACTATGGCTACACCTTC
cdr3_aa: CASSLPSYEFNYGYTF

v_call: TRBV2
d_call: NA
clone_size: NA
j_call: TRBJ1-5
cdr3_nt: TGTGCCAGCAGGCTCGACCTACAGGGTGCATCTCAGCCCCAGCATTTT
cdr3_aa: CASRLDLQGASQPQHF

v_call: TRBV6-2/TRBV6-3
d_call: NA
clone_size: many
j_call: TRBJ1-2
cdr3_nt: TGTGCCAGCGCTCGAGAGGGGGGATATGGCTACACCTTC
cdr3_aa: CASAREGGYGYTF

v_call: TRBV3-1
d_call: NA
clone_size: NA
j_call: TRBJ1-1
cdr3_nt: TGTGCCAGCAGCCAAATAGCGGGGACTGAAGCTTTCTTT
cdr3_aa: CASSQIAGTEAFF

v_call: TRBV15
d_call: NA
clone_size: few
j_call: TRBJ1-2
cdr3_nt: TGTGCCACCAGCAGAGAATTTGGGGGGAAGCCTCCTATCTATGGCTACACCTTC
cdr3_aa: CATSREFGGKPPIYGYTF

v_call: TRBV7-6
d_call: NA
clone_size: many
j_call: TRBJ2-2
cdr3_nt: TGTGCCAGCAGCTTAGAAGTAGCGGCGAACACCGGGGAGCTGTTTTTT
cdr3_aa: CASSLEVAANTGELFF

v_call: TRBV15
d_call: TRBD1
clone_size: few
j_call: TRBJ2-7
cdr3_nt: TGTGCCACCAGGGAGACAGGGTCCCCCTACGAGCAGTACTTC
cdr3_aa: CATRETGSPYEQYF

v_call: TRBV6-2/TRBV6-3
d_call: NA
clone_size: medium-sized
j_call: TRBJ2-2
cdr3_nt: TGTGCCAGCAGTGCGACTAGTTCCACCGGGGAGCTGTTTTTT
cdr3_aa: CASSATSSTGELFF

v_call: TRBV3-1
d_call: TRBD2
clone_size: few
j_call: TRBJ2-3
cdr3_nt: TGTGCCAGCAGCCAACGCAAATCTAGCGGGAGCACAGATACGCAGTATTTT
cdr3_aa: CASSQRKSSGSTDTQYF

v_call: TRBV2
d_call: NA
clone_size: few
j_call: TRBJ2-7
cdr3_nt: TGTGCCAGCAGTCGGGACATCGGCTCCTACGAGCAGTACTTC
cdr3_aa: CASSRDIGSYEQYF

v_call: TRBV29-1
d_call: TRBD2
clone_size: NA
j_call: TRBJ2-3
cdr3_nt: TGCAGCGTCAGAGGACTAGCGGGACGCACAGATACGCAGTATTTT
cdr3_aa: CSVRGLAGRTDTQYF

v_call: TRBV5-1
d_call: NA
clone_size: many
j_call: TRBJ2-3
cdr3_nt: TGCGCCAGCAGCTTCGCCGCGGGAAGCACAGATACGCAGTATTTT
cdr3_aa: CASSFAAGSTDTQYF

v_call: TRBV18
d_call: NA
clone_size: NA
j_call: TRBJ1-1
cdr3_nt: TGTGCCAGCTCACCGCTGGTCATGAACACTGAAGCTTTCTTT
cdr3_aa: CASSPLVMNTEAFF

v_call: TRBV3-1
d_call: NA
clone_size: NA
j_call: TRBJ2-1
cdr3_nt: TGTGCCAGCAGCCAAGACTGGGCAAGCGAGCAGTTCTTC
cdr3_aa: CASSQDWASEQFF

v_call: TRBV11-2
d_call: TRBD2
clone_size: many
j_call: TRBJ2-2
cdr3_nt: TGTGCCAGCAGCGCTAGCGGGAGGGGAGGCACCGGGGAGCTGTTTTTT
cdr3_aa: CASSASGRGGTGELFF

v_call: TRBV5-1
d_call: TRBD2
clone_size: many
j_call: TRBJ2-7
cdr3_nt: TGCGCCAGCAGCTTAGCGCTAGCGGGTTTCGAAGGCGAGCAGTACTTC
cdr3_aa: CASSLALAGFEGEQYF

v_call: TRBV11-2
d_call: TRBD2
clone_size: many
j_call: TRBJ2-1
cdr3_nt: TGTGCCAGCAGCTTAGCCAAACTAGCGGGAGGCTACAATGAGCAGTTCTTC
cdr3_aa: CASSLAKLAGGYNEQFF

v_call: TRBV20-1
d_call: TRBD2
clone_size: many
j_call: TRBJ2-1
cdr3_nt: TGCAGTGCCCTGACTAGCGGGAGCAATGAGCAGTTCTTC
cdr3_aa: CSALTSGSNEQFF

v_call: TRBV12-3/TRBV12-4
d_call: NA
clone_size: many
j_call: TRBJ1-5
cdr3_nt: TGTGCCAGCAGACGTACAGAGGGCAATCAGCCCCAGCATTTT
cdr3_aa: CASRRTEGNQPQHF

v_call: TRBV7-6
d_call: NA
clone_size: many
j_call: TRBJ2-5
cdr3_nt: TGTGCCAGCAGCTCCCAACGGGGGGCGGTCCAAGAGACCCAGTACTTC
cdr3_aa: CASSSQRGAVQETQYF

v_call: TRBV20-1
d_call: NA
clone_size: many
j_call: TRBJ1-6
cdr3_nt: TGCAGTGCGGCTGAGACAAATAATTCACCCCTCCACTTT
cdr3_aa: CSAAETNNSPLHF

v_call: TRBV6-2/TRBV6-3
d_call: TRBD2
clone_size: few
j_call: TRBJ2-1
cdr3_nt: TGTGCCAGCAGCTTGACTAGCCGCTCCTACAATGAGCAGTTCTTC
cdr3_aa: CASSLTSRSYNEQFF

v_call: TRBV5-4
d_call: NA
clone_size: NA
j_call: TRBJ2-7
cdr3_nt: TGTGCCAGCAGCTTGGCCAGGGCCGGCTACGAGCAGTACTTC
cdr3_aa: CASSLARAGYEQYF